The 3 T cell receptor beta chains listed next were all sequenced from one sample in a study of T cells in Graves' hyperthyroidism and ophthalmopathy. Amplified regions were TCR beta CDR3 sequences from RNA transcripts. HTBI primers were the set used in a first-round RT-PCR of the TCR CDR3. TCRdb re-analysed the multiplex PCR reads in MiXCR, keeping a single row per CDR3 protein. The sample consists of 650,000 to 750,000 distinct CDR3 sequences, 14% of them appearing once. Sequenced input: blood. The receptors here all came from a woman in her late teens or twenties with Graves' hyperthyroidism.

This clonotype appeared many times. The V call is TRBV7-3, the J call TRBJ2-1, with 9 bases that match TRBD2. This CDR3 comprises 20 residues. V lost 1 base, J lost 1 base, and 14 bases stayed unmatched. Germline loops: CDR1 SGHTA, CDR2 FQGTGA. CDR3 nucleotides: TGTGCCAGCAGCTTAATGACTAGCGGACCCCCTTTTATATCCTACAATGAGCAGTTCTTC. Translated, it gives CASSLMTSGPPFISYNEQFF.

This chain joins TRBV4-1 and TRBJ1-3; D not resolved. This CDR3 contains 13 residues. Germline V gene sequence: CDR1 MGHRA, CDR2 YSYEKL. V gave up 0 bases and J gave up 5 bases, with 5 bases separating them. The chain's CDR3 is CASSQDWRNTIYF. CDR3 coding DNA: TGCGCCAGCAGCCAAGATTGGAGAAACACCATATATTTT.

This clonotype has a count of ten or more. V gene TRBV11-3 combines with J gene TRBJ2-1; the D is unclear. V was clipped by 1 base and J by 8 bases, with 9 bases between them. Germline V lookup: CDR1 SGHNT, CDR2 YENEEA. The CDR3 consists of 13 residues. The chain's CDR3 is CASSLGVAHEQFF. The DNA for the CDR3 is TGTGCCAGCAGCTTAGGAGTAGCCCATGAGCAGTTCTTC. The variable domain in full, completed from reference TRBV11-3 and TRBJ2-1, reads EAGVVQSPRYKIIEKKQPVAFWCNPISGHNTLYWYLQNLGQGPELLIRYENEEAVDDSQLPKDRFSAERLKGVDSTLKIQPAELGDSAVYLCASSLGVAHEQFFGPGTRLTVL.